The 4 T cell receptor beta chains given below trace back to one sample, sequenced in a study of blood T cell repertoires in COVID-19. Measured with immunoSEQ multiplex PCR; TCRdb has only the in-frame clones, and not every one. The sample has under 300,000 clones; approximately 85% are singletons. Specimen: peripheral blood. Receptors originate from a woman aged 60-70 years with active or convalescent COVID-19.

The chain is built from TRBV4-1 and TRBJ1-2; D gene unclear. The CDR3 is made up of 15 amino acids. Germline V lookup: CDR1 MGHRA, CDR2 YSYEKL. Trimming cost V 0 bases and J 3 bases, with 11 bases left between them. In DNA, the CDR3 is TGCGCCAGCAGCCAAGATATGGGTGCGGACTATGGCTACACCTTC. It encodes CASSQDMGADYGYTF.

This rearrangement joins TRBV6-4 to TRBJ2-6; tentative D call: TRBD2 (5 bases). Deletions cut 3 bases from V and 0 bases from J, with 9 bases between. Germline V lookup: CDR1 MRHNA, CDR2 SNTAGT. The CDR3 is 16 amino acids. CDR3 amino acids: CASSEGLFSGANVLTF. As DNA, the CDR3 is TGTGCCAGCAGTGAAGGACTGTTCTCTGGGGCCAACGTCCTGACTTTC.

The chain links TRBV7-8 to TRBJ2-5; possible D gene TRBD2, 5 bases. With 5 bases removed from V and 3 bases from J, the gap between germline ends came to 16 bases. This CDR3 is 15 amino acids long. CDR1 is SGHVS and CDR2 is FQNEAQ in the germline V gene. As DNA, the CDR3 is TGTGCCAGCAGCCATTTGGAAACTAGGGAAGAGACCCAGTACTTC. It specifies CASSHLETREETQYF.

This clone was observed a single time. V usage is TRBV21-1 and J usage is TRBJ2-1; the D call TRBD2 from the table was never checked on the DNA. TRBV21-1 is an annotated pseudogene. The CDR3 is made up of 15 amino acids. CDR3 region: CASSKGGLGGNEQFF. For the CDR3, the DNA is TGTGCCAGCAGCAAAGGGGGATTGGGGGGGAATGAGCAGTTCTTC.